Each of the 17 T cell receptor beta chains below was sequenced from the same sample in a study of blood T cells in healthy people across ages. With a J-beta primer mix and a sample-barcoded 5' primer, a second PCR ran 7 to 11 cycles. In TCRdb, the 5' RACE reads were re-called with MiXCR into one record per CDR3 protein. The data hold approximately 800,000 distinct CDR3 sequences, with 53% observed a single time. The sequenced sample consisted of blood. The receptors were sampled from a man of 80 years or more in good health.

The chain couples TRBV7-3 to TRBJ1-1; D might be TRBD1 (5 bases). Germline values: CDR1 SGHTA, CDR2 FQGTGA. The CDR3 runs to 15 residues. V was pared by 2 bases and J by 2 bases, with 12 bases between. CDR3 nucleotide sequence: TGTGCCAGCAGCTTAGGCCCAGGGACCAACACTGAAGCTTTCTTT. This sequence encodes CASSLGPGTNTEAFF.

V and J are TRBV24-1 and TRBJ2-5, with 12 bases lining up with TRBD2. The CDR3 is 14 amino acids. CDR1 is KGHDR, CDR2 SFDVKD, per germline. CDR3 sequence (DNA): TGTGTGACGACCACTAGCGGGAGGACCAATGAGCAGTACTTC. Its translation: CVTTTSGRTNEQYF.

V is TRBV28 and J is TRBJ2-7, with D unclear. V was cut by 5 bases and J by 3 bases, with 8 bases left in between. Germline CDR1 and CDR2: MDHEN and SYDVKM. The CDR3 consists of 12 residues. CDR3 DNA: TGTGCCAGCAGTCCCTACTTCTACGAGCAGTACTTC. Its protein is CASSPYFYEQYF.

This clonotype was picked up many times. The chain uses TRBV7-2 and TRBJ2-7; 8 bases line up with TRBD2. CDR1 SGHTA and CDR2 FQGNSA come from the germline V gene. Trimming at V came to 5 bases and at J to 6 bases, leaving 6 bases not matched to a gene. This CDR3 has 13 residues. The CDR3 is CASSRAGVGEQYF. CDR3 bases: TGTGCCAGCAGCCGAGCGGGGGTTGGCGAGCAGTACTTC. The full variable domain, rest sourced from reference TRBV7-2 and TRBJ2-7, is GAGVSQSPSNKVTEKGKDVELRCDPISGHTALYWYRQSLGQGLEFLIYFQGNSAPDKSGLPSDRFSAERTGGSVSTLTIQRTQQEDSAVYLCASSRAGVGEQYFGPGTRLTVT.

The chain has TRBV5-6 and TRBJ2-1; perhaps TRBD2 as D (5 bases). The V gene's germline CDR1 is SGHDT and CDR2 YYEEEE. V lost 2 bases and J 7 bases, leaving 19 bases between the germline ends. The CDR3 has 16 residues. CDR3 protein: CASSFLDSGGENEQFF. DNA of the CDR3: TGTGCCAGCAGCTTCCTGGACTCCGGTGGGGAAAATGAGCAGTTCTTC.

The V call is TRBV21-1, the J call TRBJ2-7; the table's TRBD1 call for D was not verified on the DNA. TRBV21-1 is flagged as a pseudogene. CDR3 length equals 14 residues. CDR3 protein: CASSKGGEHEEQYF. The CDR3 DNA is TGTGCCAGCAGCAAGGGCGGGGAGCATGAGGAGCAGTACTTC.

The V call is TRBV27, the J call TRBJ2-7, with D possibly called TRBD1 or TRBD2 (7 bases each). The germline CDR1 and CDR2 sequences are MNHEY and SMNVEV (reference sequence). This CDR3 is 13 amino acids long. V gave up 6 bases and J gave up 5 bases, with 14 bases separating them. CDR3 nucleotides: TGTGCCAGCAGGGGAGGGGGCGGCAACGAGCAGTACTTC. It specifies CASRGGGGNEQYF.

V usage is TRBV5-1 and J usage is TRBJ2-1; 14 nucleotides agree with TRBD2. This CDR3 contains 18 residues. The germline V gene has CDR1 SGHRS and CDR2 YFSETQ. The trim removed 0 bases at V and 9 bases at J, leaving 11 bases unmatched. The CDR3 coding sequence is TGCGCCAGCAGCTTGGTTAGGTTGGGACTAGCGGGAGAGGGTGAGCAGTTCTTC. As protein: CASSLVRLGLAGEGEQFF.

This clonotype was seen only a few times. V is TRBV25-1 and J is TRBJ2-7, with 11 bases fitting TRBD1. J lost 2 bases, V lost 6 bases, and 9 bases had no gene match. Germline CDR1 and CDR2: MGHDK and SYGVNS. The CDR3 consists of 16 residues. The CDR3 DNA follows: TGTGCCAGCAGCGGTACCAGGGACAGGGGGACCTACGAGCAGTACTTC. Its protein product is CASSGTRDRGTYEQYF.

The chain links TRBV29-1 to TRBJ2-3; D possibly corresponds to TRBD1 (6 bases). The length of the CDR3 is 16 residues. Looked up from germline, CDR1 is SQVTM and CDR2 is ANQGSEA. The germline V and J ends were trimmed by 4 bases and 3 bases, with 20 bases remaining between them. CDR3 sequence: CSVGSPARGTTDTQYF. The CDR3 DNA follows: TGCAGCGTTGGCAGTCCGGCCAGGGGCACTACAGATACGCAGTATTTT.

V and J are TRBV27 and TRBJ2-3; D possibly matches TRBD1 or TRBD2 (6 bases each). The V gene lost 3 bases and the J gene lost 4 bases, with 17 bases spanning the gap. The CDR3 extends over 16 amino acids. In germline, CDR1 is MNHEY, CDR2 SMNVEV (reference sequence). DNA for the CDR3: TGTGCCAGCAGTTTTGGGGGGCGAACTAGGGCAGATACGCAGTATTTT. It yields the protein CASSFGGRTRADTQYF.

The chain employs TRBV20-1 and TRBJ2-7; no definite D call. The length of the CDR3 is 12 residues. Germline V CDR1 and CDR2: DFQATT, SNEGSKA (reference sequence). Between the trimmed V and J ends, which lost 0 bases and 6 bases, there was a span of 9 bases. In DNA form, the CDR3 reads TGCAGTGCTAGAGAAGGGATCGCCGAGCAGTACTTC. Translated, it gives CSAREGIAEQYF.

The chain carries TRBV20-1 and TRBJ1-5; the D gene is possibly TRBD1 (5 bases). The CDR3 has 15 residues. Germline CDR1 DFQATT, CDR2 SNEGSKA (reference sequence). V dropped 0 bases and J dropped 1 base, with 10 bases sitting between them. As DNA, the CDR3 is TGCAGTGCTAGAGATGAGGGACCCAGCAATCAGCCCCAGCATTTT. Its translation: CSARDEGPSNQPQHF.

The chain carries TRBV7-9 and TRBJ2-7; D remains unclear. The V gene's germline CDR1 is SEHNR and CDR2 FQNEAQ (reference sequence). V was cut by 1 base and J by 3 bases, with 16 bases left in between. The CDR3 is 16 residues long. CDR3 residues: CASSLGVGNLIYEQYF. The CDR3 nucleotides are TGTGCCAGCAGCTTAGGGGTTGGCAACCTCATCTACGAGCAGTACTTC.

This clonotype was picked up a small number of times. This sequence joins TRBV12-3 or TRBV12-4 and TRBJ1-2; 9 bases are shared with TRBD1. V was pared by 4 bases and J by 3 bases, with 6 bases of the junction left unmatched. The CDR3 runs to 15 residues. The CDR3 protein is CASSSRTGDHYGYTF. The CDR3 DNA reads as TGTGCCAGCAGTTCACGGACAGGGGACCACTATGGCTACACCTTC.

The V call is TRBV12-3 or TRBV12-4, the J call TRBJ1-5, with 7 bases identical to TRBD1. Trimming removed 0 bases from V and 7 bases from J; junction bases left unmatched: 6. The length of the CDR3 is 15 residues. CDR3 protein: CASSLAQGIGQPQHF. Here the CDR3 DNA reads TGTGCCAGCAGTTTAGCACAGGGGATAGGGCAGCCCCAGCATTTT.

V gene TRBV6-5 combines with J gene TRBJ2-3, with 9 positions matching TRBD1. Germline values: CDR1 MNHEY, CDR2 SVGAGI. The CDR3 is 13 residues long. The V segment lost 4 bases and the J segment 9 bases; nucleotides outside the gene matches: 5. CDR3 protein: CASSSTGGLTQYF. CDR3 sequence (DNA): TGTGCCAGCAGTTCTACAGGGGGCCTCACGCAGTATTTT.